Listed here are 10 T cell receptor beta chains from one sample, sequenced in a study of blood T cell repertoires in COVID-19. The protocol was immunoSEQ multiplex PCR, while the TCRdb copy is restricted to in-frame clones and leaves out a portion. The sample consists of fewer than 50,000 clones, roughly 87% of them appearing once. The sample consisted of peripheral blood. These receptors came from a human donor in a cohort sampled during active COVID-19.

The chain employs TRBV24-1 and TRBJ1-1; no clear D gene. Trimming took 4 bases from V and 1 from J, leaving 6 bases between them. Germline-derived CDR1 and CDR2 are KGHDR and SFDVKD. The CDR3 sequence is 13 residues long. DNA for the CDR3: TGTGCCACCAGTGACAACAAGAACACTGAAGCTTTCTTT. It translates to CATSDNKNTEAFF.

The chain has TRBV27 and TRBJ2-7; the D gene is possibly TRBD1 (6 bases). This CDR3 contains 14 residues. The germline V gene encodes CDR1 MNHEY and CDR2 SMNVEV (reference sequence). The V and J ends lost 2 bases and 4 bases respectively, with 12 bases between them. CDR3 coding DNA: TGTGCCAGCAGTTTAAGCAACCAGGGGTACGAGCAGTACTTC. Translated, it gives CASSLSNQGYEQYF.

The chain employs TRBV6-2 or TRBV6-3 and TRBJ2-7, with 8 positions matching TRBD1. CDR1 and CDR2 (germline): MNHEY, SVGEGT. The J segment lost 3 bases and the V segment lost 2 bases, leaving 0 bases of the junction unmatched. The CDR3 covers 13 residues. DNA of the CDR3: TGTGCCAGCAGTTACACAGGGGGCTACGAGCAGTACTTC. As protein: CASSYTGGYEQYF.

The chain recombines TRBV29-1 with TRBJ2-1; D is ambiguous. The CDR3 is 10 residues long. Trimming took off 8 bases at V and 8 bases at J, with 10 bases between the two ends. Germline-derived CDR1 and CDR2 are SQVTM and ANQGSEA. CDR3 DNA sequence: TGCAGCACACGTGAGGATGAGCAGTTCTTC. This encodes CSTREDEQFF.

The V call is TRBV7-9, the J call TRBJ2-7; 10 bases line up with TRBD1. From germline, CDR1 is SEHNR and CDR2 FQNEAQ (reference sequence). This CDR3 has 14 residues. Germline trimming cut 6 bases from V and 1 base from J; bases unmatched to any gene: 3. The CDR3 nucleotides are TGTGCCAGCAGGGGGACAGGGGATTCCTACGAGCAGTACTTC. This encodes CASRGTGDSYEQYF.

This chain joins TRBV10-1 and TRBJ2-1; TRBD2 matches at 9 bases. This CDR3 is 15 amino acids long. Germline assignment: CDR1 WNHNN and CDR2 SYGVQD (reference sequence). After removal of 2 bases from V and 6 bases from J, the junction contained 5 bases not matched to a gene. Here the CDR3 DNA reads TGCGCCAGCAGTGAGGGGGCTAGCGGGGTCAATGAGCAGTTCTTC. This codes for CASSEGASGVNEQFF.

This sequence joins TRBV7-9 and TRBJ1-2; 9 bases match TRBD1. This CDR3 spans 13 amino acids. Losses at the gene ends were 5 bases for V and 8 bases for J; bases not matched to a gene: 6. CDR1 and CDR2 from the germline V gene are SEHNR and FQNEAQ (reference sequence). The CDR3 loop reads CASSQGTGPGYTF. The CDR3 region has the DNA TGTGCCAGCAGCCAGGGGACAGGGCCCGGCTACACCTTC.

The CDR3 reads CASSLAGGGYEQYF. The CDR3 nucleotides are TGCGCCAGCAGCTTGGCAGGGGGCGGCTACGAGCAGTACTTC. This rearrangement joins TRBV5-1 to TRBJ2-7; 8 bases are a match to TRBD1. CDR1 is SGHRS and CDR2 is YFSETQ in the germline V gene. The CDR3 totals 14 residues. V shed 0 bases and J 3 bases; nucleotides not matched to a gene: 2.

The chain recombines TRBV19 with TRBJ1-6; no clear D gene. Trimming stripped 3 bases from V and 7 bases from J, with 13 bases between. This CDR3 is built from 15 residues. Germline values: CDR1 LNHDA, CDR2 SQIVND (reference sequence). CDR3 coding DNA: TGTGCCAGTAGTATCCAGGCAGGTGGGAATTCACCCCTCCACTTT. Encoded protein: CASSIQAGGNSPLHF.

The rearrangement uses TRBV27 and TRBJ1-2; 9 bases fit TRBD1. Per the germline V gene, CDR1 is MNHEY and CDR2 is SMNVEV (reference sequence). V lost 5 bases and J lost 3; bases outside the gene matches: 4. This CDR3 comprises 14 residues. The CDR3 nucleotides are TGTGCCAGCAGTCGCTACAGGGGGCACTATGGCTACACCTTC. Its translation: CASSRYRGHYGYTF.